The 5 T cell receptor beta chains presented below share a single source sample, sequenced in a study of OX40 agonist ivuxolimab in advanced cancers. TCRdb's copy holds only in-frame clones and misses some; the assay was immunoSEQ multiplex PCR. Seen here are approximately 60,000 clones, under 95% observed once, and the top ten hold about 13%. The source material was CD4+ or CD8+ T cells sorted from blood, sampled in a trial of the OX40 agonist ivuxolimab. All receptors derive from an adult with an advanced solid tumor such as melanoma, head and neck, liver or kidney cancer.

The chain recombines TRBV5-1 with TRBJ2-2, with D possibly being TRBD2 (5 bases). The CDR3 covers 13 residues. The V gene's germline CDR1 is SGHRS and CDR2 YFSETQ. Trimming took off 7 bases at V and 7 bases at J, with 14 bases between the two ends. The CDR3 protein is CASLRLACGELFF. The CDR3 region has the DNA TGCGCCAGCCTCAGATTAGCGTGCGGGGAGCTGTTTTTT.

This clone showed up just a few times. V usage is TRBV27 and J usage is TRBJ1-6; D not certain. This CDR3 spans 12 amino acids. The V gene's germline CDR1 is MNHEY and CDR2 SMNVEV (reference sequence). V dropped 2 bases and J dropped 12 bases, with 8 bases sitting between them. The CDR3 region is CASSLGAGPLHF. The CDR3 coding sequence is TGTGCCAGCAGTTTAGGAGCGGGACCCCTCCACTTT.

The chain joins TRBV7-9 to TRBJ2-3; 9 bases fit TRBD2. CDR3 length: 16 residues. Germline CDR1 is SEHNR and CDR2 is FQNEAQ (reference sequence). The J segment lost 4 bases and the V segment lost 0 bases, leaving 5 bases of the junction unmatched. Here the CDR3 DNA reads TGTGCCAGCAGCTTAGCGTGGACTAGCGATTCAGATACGCAGTATTTT. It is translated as CASSLAWTSDSDTQYF.

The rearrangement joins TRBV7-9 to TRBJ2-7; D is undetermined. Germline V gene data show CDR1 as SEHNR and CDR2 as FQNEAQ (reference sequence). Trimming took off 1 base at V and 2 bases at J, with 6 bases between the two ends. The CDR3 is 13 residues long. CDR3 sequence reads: CASSLDGPYEQYF. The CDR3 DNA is TGTGCCAGCAGCTTAGACGGACCCTACGAGCAGTACTTC.

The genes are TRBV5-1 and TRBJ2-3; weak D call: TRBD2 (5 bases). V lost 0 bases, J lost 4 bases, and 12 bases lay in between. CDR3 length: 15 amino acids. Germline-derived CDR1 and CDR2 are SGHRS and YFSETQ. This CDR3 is CASSLVASAPDTQYF. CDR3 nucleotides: TGCGCCAGCAGCTTGGTAGCGTCGGCCCCAGATACGCAGTATTTT.